This T cell receptor (beta chain) was documented in a study of molecular identifiers for immune sequencing clone quantification. This clonotype occurred a few times. Antigen unknown. One entry per CDR3 protein, called by TCRdb with MiXCR from the PCR reads. The table shows about 640,000 distinct CDR3 sequences, with 15% to 20% occurring only once. The germline V gene encodes CDR1 LNHDA and CDR2 SQIVND (reference sequence). The V end lost 1 base, the J end lost 1 base, and 11 bases lay between the germline ends. The CDR3 totals 16 residues. Sorted cell numbers of about 19,000 to 1,000,000, with 10%, 30% or 50% RNA, served as input for naive CD8 libraries. Naive CD8 T cells were FACS-sorted by CD8+CD4-CCR7+CD45RA+ markers. Study-level points and caveats: Clones that exceeded 20 RNA copies held over 98% of effector molecules, yet under 1% in naive cells.

The chain recombines TRBV19 with TRBJ1-5, with a tentative D call TRBD1 (5 bases). The sequence was obtained from a human donor in good health. Some libraries in this study had Jurkat cell RNA spiked in. The specimen was naive CD8+ T cells from blood, with Jurkat cell RNA spiked in. Subset noted: FACS-sorted CD8+CD4-CCR7+CD45RA+ naive T cells. The DNA for the CDR3 is TGTGCCAGTAGTATAGGGTGGGGACTGAGCAATCAGCCCCAGCATTTT. Its protein is CASSIGWGLSNQPQHF.